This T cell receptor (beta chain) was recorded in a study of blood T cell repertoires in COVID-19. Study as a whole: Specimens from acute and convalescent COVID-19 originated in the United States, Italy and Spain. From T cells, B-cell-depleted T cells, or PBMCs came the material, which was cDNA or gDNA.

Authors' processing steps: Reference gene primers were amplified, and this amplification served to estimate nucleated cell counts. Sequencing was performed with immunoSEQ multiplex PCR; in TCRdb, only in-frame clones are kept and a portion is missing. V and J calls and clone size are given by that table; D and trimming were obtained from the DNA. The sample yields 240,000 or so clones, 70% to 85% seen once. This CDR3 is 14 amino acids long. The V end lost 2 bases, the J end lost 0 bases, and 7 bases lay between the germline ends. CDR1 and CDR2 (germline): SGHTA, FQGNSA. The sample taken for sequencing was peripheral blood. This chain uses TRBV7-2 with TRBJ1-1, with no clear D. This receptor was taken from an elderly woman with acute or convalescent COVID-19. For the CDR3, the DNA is TGTGCCAGCAGCTTACACACCATGAACACTGAAGCTTTCTTT. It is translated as CASSLHTMNTEAFF.